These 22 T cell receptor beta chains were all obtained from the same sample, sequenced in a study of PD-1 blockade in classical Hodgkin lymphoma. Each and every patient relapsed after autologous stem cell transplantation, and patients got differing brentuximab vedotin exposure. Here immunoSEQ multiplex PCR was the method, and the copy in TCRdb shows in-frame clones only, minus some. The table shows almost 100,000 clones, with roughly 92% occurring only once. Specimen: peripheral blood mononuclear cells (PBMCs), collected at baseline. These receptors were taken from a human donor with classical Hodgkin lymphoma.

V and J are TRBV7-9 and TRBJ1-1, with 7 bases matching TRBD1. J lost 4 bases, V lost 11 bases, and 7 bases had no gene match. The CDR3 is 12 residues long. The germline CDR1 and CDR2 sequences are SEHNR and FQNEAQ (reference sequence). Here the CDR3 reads CALRGGGTEAFF. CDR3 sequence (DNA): TGTGCCCTCAGGGGGGGCGGCACTGAAGCTTTCTTT.

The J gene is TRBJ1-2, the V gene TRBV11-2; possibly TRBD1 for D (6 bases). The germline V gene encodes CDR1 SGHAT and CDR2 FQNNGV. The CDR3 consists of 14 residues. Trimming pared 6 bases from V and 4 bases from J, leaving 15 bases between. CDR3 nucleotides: TGTGCCAGCAGGTCAGGGGCGCGGGGCTATGGCTACACCTTC. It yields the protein CASRSGARGYGYTF.

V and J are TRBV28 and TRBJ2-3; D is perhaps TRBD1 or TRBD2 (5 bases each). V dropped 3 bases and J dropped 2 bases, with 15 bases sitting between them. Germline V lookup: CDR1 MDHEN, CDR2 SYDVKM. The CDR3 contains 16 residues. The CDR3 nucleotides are TGTGCCAGCAGTTTGCAGGGACCATACTCCACAGATACGCAGTATTTT. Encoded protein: CASSLQGPYSTDTQYF.

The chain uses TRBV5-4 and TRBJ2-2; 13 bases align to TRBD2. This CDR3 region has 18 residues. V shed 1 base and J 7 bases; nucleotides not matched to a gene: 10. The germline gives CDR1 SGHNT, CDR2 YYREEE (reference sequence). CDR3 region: CASSLFRTSGSISGELFF. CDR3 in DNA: TGTGCCAGCAGCTTGTTTCGGACTAGCGGGAGCATCAGCGGGGAGCTGTTTTTT.

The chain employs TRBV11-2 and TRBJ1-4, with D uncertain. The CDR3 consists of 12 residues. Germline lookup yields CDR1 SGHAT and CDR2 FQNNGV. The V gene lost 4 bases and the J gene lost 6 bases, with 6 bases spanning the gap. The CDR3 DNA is TGTGCCAGCAGCTCTGGGTATGAAAAACTGTTTTTT. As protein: CASSSGYEKLFF.

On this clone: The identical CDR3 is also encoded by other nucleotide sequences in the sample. The CDR3 DNA follows: TGCAGTGGTGGAACAGATACGCAGTATTTT. Protein: CSGGTDTQYF. The chain is built from TRBV20-1 and TRBJ2-3, with D uncertain. This CDR3 comprises 10 residues. Germline V gives CDR1 DFQATT, CDR2 SNEGSKA (reference sequence). V was trimmed by 7 bases and J by 3 bases, leaving 5 bases between them.

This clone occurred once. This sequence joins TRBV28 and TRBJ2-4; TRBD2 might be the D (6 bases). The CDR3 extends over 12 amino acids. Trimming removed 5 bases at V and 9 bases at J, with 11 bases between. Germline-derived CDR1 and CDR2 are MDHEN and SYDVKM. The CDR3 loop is CASSPQGLIQYF. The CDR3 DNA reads TGTGCCAGCAGTCCGCAGGGACTCATTCAGTACTTC.

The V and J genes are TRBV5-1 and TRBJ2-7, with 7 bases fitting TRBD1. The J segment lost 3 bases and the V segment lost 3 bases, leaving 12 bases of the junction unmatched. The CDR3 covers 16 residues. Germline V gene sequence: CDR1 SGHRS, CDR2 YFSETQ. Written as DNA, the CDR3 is TGCGCCAGCAGCTCGGAGCCGGGACAGACAATCTACGAGCAGTACTTC. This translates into CASSSEPGQTIYEQYF. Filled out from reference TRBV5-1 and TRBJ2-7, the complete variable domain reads KAGVTQTPRYLIKTRGQQVTLSCSPISGHRSVSWYQQTPGQGLQFLFEYFSETQRNKGNFPGRFSGRQFSNSRSEMNVSTLELGDSALYLCASSSEPGQTIYEQYFGPGTRLTVT.

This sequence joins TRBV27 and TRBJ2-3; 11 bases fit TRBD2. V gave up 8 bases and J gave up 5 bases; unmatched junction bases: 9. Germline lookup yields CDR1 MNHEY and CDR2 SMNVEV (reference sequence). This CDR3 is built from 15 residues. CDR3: CASVALAGGKDTQYF. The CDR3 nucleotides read TGTGCCAGCGTCGCTCTAGCGGGAGGAAAAGATACGCAGTATTTT.

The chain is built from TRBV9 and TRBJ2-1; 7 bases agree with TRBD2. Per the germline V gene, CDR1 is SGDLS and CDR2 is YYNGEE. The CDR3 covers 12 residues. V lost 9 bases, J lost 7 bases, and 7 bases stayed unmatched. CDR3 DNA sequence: TGTGCCACCGGGGACTACCAGAATGAGCAGTTCTTC. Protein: CATGDYQNEQFF.

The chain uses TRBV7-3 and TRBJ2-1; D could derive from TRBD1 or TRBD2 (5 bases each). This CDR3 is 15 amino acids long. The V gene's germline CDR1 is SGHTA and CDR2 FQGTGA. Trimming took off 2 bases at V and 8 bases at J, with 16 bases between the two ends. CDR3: CASSLQGGSRDEQFF. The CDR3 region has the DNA TGTGCCAGCAGCTTACAAGGCGGGTCCAGGGATGAGCAGTTCTTC.

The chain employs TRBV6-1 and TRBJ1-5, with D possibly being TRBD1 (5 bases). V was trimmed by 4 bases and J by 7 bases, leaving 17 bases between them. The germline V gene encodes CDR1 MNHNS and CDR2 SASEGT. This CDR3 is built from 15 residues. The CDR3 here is CASSASSWGWQPQHF. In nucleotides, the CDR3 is TGTGCCAGCAGTGCCTCTTCATGGGGGTGGCAGCCCCAGCATTTT.

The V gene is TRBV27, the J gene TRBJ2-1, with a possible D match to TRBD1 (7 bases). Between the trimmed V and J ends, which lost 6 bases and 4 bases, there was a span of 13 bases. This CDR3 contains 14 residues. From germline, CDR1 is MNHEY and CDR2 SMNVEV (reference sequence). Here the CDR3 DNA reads TGTGCCAGCAGCCCAGGGGGGCTTTACAATGAGCAGTTCTTC. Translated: CASSPGGLYNEQFF.

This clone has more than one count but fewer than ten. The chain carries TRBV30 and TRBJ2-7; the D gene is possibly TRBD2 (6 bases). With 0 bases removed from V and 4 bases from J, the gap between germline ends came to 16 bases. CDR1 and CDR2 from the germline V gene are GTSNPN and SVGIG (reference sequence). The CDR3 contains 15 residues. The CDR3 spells CAWSVPGAGLYEQYF. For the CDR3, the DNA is TGTGCCTGGAGTGTTCCTGGGGCGGGACTTTACGAGCAGTACTTC.

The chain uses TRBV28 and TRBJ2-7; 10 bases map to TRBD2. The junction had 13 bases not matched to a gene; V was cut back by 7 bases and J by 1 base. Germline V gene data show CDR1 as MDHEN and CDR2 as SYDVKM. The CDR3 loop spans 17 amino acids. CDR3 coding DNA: TGTGCCAGCATCCCCCCCTCGGCTAGCGGGGGATCCTACGAGCAGTACTTC. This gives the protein CASIPPSASGGSYEQYF.

The chain's CDR3 is CASSWVSGGSYEQYF. CDR3 nucleotide sequence: TGTGCCAGTAGTTGGGTCTCCGGGGGCTCCTACGAGCAGTACTTC. The V and J genes are TRBV19 and TRBJ2-7; tentatively, D is TRBD2 (6 bases). Between the trimmed V and J ends, which lost 5 bases and 0 bases, there was a span of 14 bases. This CDR3 comprises 15 residues. Germline V gene lookup returns CDR1 LNHDA and CDR2 SQIVND (reference sequence).

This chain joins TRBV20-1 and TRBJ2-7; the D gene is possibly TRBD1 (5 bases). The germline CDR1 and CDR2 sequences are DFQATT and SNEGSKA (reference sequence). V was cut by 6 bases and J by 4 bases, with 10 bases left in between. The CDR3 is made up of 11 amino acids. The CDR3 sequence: CSAPRVYEQYF. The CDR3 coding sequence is TGCAGTGCCCCCAGGGTTTACGAGCAGTACTTC.

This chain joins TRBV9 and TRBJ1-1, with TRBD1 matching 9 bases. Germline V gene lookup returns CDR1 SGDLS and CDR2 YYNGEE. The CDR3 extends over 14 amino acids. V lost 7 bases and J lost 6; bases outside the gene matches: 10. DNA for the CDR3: TGTGCCAGCTCCCGGGACAGGGATTTTCCTGAAGCTTTCTTT. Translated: CASSRDRDFPEAFF.

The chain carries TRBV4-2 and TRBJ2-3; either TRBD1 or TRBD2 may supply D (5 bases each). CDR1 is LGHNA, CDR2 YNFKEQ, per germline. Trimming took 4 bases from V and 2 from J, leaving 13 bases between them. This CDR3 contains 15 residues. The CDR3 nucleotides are TGTGCCAGCAGCCGGGGACCGCCCCCCACAGATACGCAGTATTTT. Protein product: CASSRGPPPTDTQYF.

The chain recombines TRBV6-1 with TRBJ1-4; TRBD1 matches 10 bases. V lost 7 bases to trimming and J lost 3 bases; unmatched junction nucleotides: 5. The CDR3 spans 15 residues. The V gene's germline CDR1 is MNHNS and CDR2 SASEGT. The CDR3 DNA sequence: TGTGCCAGCAAGAGACAGGGGGCAGCTAATGAAAAACTGTTTTTT. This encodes CASKRQGAANEKLFF.

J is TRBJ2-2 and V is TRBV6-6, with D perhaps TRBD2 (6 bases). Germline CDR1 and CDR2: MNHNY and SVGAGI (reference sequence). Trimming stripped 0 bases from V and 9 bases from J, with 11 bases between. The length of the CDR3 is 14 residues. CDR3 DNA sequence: TGTGCCAGCAGTTACTCGCGGGACCCCTGGGAGCTGTTTTTT. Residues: CASSYSRDPWELFF.

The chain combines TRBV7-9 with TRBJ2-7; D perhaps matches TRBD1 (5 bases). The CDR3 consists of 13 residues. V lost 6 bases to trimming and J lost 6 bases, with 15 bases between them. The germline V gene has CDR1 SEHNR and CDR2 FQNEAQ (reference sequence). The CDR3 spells CASRFATGSEQYF. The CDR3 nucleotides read TGTGCCAGCAGATTCGCTACAGGCAGCGAGCAGTACTTC.